The rows below give T cell receptor beta chains drawn from one sample of a study of blood T cell repertoires in COVID-19. The assay was immunoSEQ multiplex PCR, and TCRdb's table has in-frame clones only and misses some. Of about 98,000 clones detected, about 72% appear once; the ten largest clones hold roughly a tenth. The material sequenced was peripheral blood. The receptors derive from a man in his 60s with active or convalescent COVID-19. CDR3s include the opening cysteine and the closing phenylalanine or tryptophan. D genes are given only for firm matches. For some rows the clone size is stated as once, few or many, or as a class when expanded; others skip it.

few | . | TRBJ2-1 | TRBV11-2 | TGTGCCAGCAGCATCTTGTCGAGCTCCTACAATGAGCAGTTCTTC | CASSILSSSYNEQFF
. | . | TRBJ1-5 | TRBV27 | TGTGCCAGCAGTCAAGACAGGTTTCAGCCCCAGCATTTT | CASSQDRFQPQHF
once | . | TRBJ1-1 | TRBV19 | TGTGCCAGTAGTACACAGGGATGGACTGAAGCTTTCTTT | CASSTQGWTEAFF
. | TRBD1 | TRBJ2-3 | TRBV6-6 | TGTGCCAGCAGTCCCGGGACAGGATCTAGCACAGATACGCAGTATTTT | CASSPGTGSSTDTQYF
. | . | TRBJ2-1 | TRBV4-2 | TGTGCCAGCAGCCAAGAACCCAGTGGCAATGAGCAGTTCTTC | CASSQEPSGNEQFF
. | . | TRBJ1-2 | TRBV10-1 | TGCGCCAGCAGTGAGAGTTTTTCGGGGGAGAAAGCCGGCTACACCTTC | CASSESFSGEKAGYTF
few | TRBD1 | TRBJ1-2 | TRBV20-1 | TGCAGTGCTAGTCAGGGGGGAATGCAAACTAACTATGGCTACACCTTC | CSASQGGMQTNYGYTF
once | . | TRBJ2-7 | TRBV20-1 | TGCAGTGCCGGGCAGGGGCGCGAGCAGTACTTC | CSAGQGREQYF
few | . | TRBJ1-2 | TRBV15 | TGTGCCACCAGCAGAGATAAGGGAGGGATCTATGGCTACACCTTC | CATSRDKGGIYGYTF
. | . | TRBJ2-5 | TRBV7-2 | TGTGCCAGCAGCTTAAGTTGGGGGACACAAGAGACCCAGTACTTC | CASSLSWGTQETQYF
. | TRBD2 | TRBJ2-7 | TRBV12-3/TRBV12-4 | TGTGCCAGCAGTTTAGCGGGACTAGCTGCGCAGTACTTC | CASSLAGLAAQYF
. | . | TRBJ1-2 | TRBV5-1 | TGCGCCAGCAGCTTAGCCGAGAAAGATGGCTACACCTTC | CASSLAEKDGYTF
. | TRBD1 | TRBJ1-3 | TRBV18 | TGTGCCAGCTCCCTAGGACAGGCCTCTGGAAACACCATATATTTT | CASSLGQASGNTIYF
. | TRBD2 | TRBJ2-1 | TRBV19 | TGTGCCAGTAGTCCAACTAGCGGGAACTACAATGAGCAGTTCTTC | CASSPTSGNYNEQFF
. | . | TRBJ2-3 | TRBV14 | TGTGCCAGCAGCCAAGATGGGGCATTAGGGAGGTCCGATACGCAGTATTTT | CASSQDGALGRSDTQYF
. | TRBD1 | TRBJ1-1 | TRBV7-8 | TGTGCCAGCAGCTTAGCGGGGACAGGGGGGCAAGCTTTCTTT | CASSLAGTGGQAFF
few | . | TRBJ2-2 | TRBV5-1 | TGCGCCAGCAGCCCCCCGCGAGTAGGAGCAATGAACACCGGGGAGCTGTTTTTT | CASSPPRVGAMNTGELFF
. | . | TRBJ1-1 | TRBV5-4 | TGTGCCAGCAGCTTGTATGGGGGCGAGGACACTGAAGCTTTCTTT | CASSLYGGEDTEAFF
. | TRBD1 | TRBJ2-1 | TRBV6-5 | TGTGCCAGCAGCTCCTCCTCGACAGGGGGCAATGAGCAGTTCTTC | CASSSSSTGGNEQFF
. | . | TRBJ2-3 | TRBV7-8 | TGTGCCAGCAGCCCTCGGCCCGGACAGCCAAATACAGATACGCAGTATTTT | CASSPRPGQPNTDTQYF
. | TRBD1 | TRBJ2-1 | TRBV5-1 | TGCGCCAGCAGCCCGGGGACAGGGAGTGGTGAGCAGTTCTTC | CASSPGTGSGEQFF
. | TRBD1 | TRBJ2-5 | TRBV5-5 | TGTGCCAGCAGCTTGGCCGTGAAAGGGGGCGACAGGGAGACCCAGTACTTC | CASSLAVKGGDRETQYF
. | . | TRBJ1-1 | TRBV4-1 | TGCGCCAGCAGCCAAGATCCAGGGCGCAGCACTGAAGCTTTCTTT | CASSQDPGRSTEAFF
. | TRBD1 | TRBJ1-5 | TRBV18 | TGTGCCAGCTCACCAAGTTACAGGGGGAATCAGCCCCAGCATTTT | CASSPSYRGNQPQHF
few | TRBD2 | TRBJ2-1 | TRBV12-5 | TGTGCTAGTGGCCCGCTAGCGGGGCTCTCCTACAATGAGCAGTTCTTC | CASGPLAGLSYNEQFF
. | TRBD1 | TRBJ1-2 | TRBV4-3 | TGCGCCAGCAGCCAAGATGACAGGGTATTTGCCGGCTACACCTTC | CASSQDDRVFAGYTF
. | . | TRBJ2-6 | TRBV11-2 | TGTGCCAGCAGCTTACCATCTGGGGCCAACGTCCTGACTTTC | CASSLPSGANVLTF
. | TRBD2 | TRBJ2-3 | TRBV28 | TGTGCCAGCATAGCGGGAGGGCCAGATACGCAGTATTTT | CASIAGGPDTQYF
. | TRBD1 | TRBJ1-1 | TRBV29-1 | TGCAGCGGAAACAGGGGGAACACTGAAGCTTTCTTT | CSGNRGNTEAFF
. | . | TRBJ2-6 | TRBV19 | TGTGCCAGTAGTATAGTAAACTCTGGGGCCAACGTCCTGACTTTC | CASSIVNSGANVLTF
. | TRBD2 | TRBJ2-3 | TRBV25-1 | TGTGCCAGCAGTTTTAGCGGGAGGGCGGCAGATACGCAGTATTTT | CASSFSGRAADTQYF
. | TRBD1 | TRBJ1-3 | TRBV5-1 | TGCGCCAGCAGCATGGACAGGGGAAACACCATATATTTT | CASSMDRGNTIYF
. | . | TRBJ1-2 | TRBV5-1 | TGCGCCAGCATTGGTGAAGGGGTAGGCTACACCTTC | CASIGEGVGYTF
. | . | TRBJ2-1 | TRBV5-4 | TGTGCCAGCAGCTGGACTACCACCCTTAATCTTGAGCAGTTCTTC | CASSWTTTLNLEQFF
. | TRBD1 | TRBJ1-3 | TRBV3-1/TRBV3-2 | TGTGCCAGCAGCCCGGGACAGGGAAGTACCATATATTTT | CASSPGQGSTIYF
. | . | TRBJ2-2 | TRBV19 | TGTGCCAGTATGGTGGCGGGATCGAGCCACGGGGAGCTGTTTTTT | CASMVAGSSHGELFF
. | . | TRBJ2-1 | TRBV19 | TGTGCCAGTAGTATAAAGGGAGGTTGGGCACGGGATGAGCAGTTCTTC | CASSIKGGWARDEQFF
. | TRBD1 | TRBJ1-2 | TRBV5-6 | TGTGCCAGCAGCCGTCGTCTTACGCGGACAGGGTATGGCTACACCTTC | CASSRRLTRTGYGYTF
. | TRBD1 | TRBJ1-4 | TRBV29-1 | TGCAGCGTAAAGACAGGGTCTAATGAAAAACTGTTTTTT | CSVKTGSNEKLFF
. | TRBD1 | TRBJ2-5 | TRBV7-9 | TGTGCCAGCAGCCCACAGGGGGCGGGGGAGACCCAGTACTTC | CASSPQGAGETQYF
once | TRBD1 | TRBJ2-3 | TRBV5-4 | TGTGCCAGCAGAGGGGACAGGGGGGCAGATACGCAGTATTTT | CASRGDRGADTQYF
. | . | TRBJ1-5 | TRBV19 | TGTGCCAGTAGTATCCTGAGCGGAAATCAGCCCCAGCATTTT | CASSILSGNQPQHF
. | TRBD1 | TRBJ1-2 | TRBV4-2 | TGTGCCAGCAGCCCTGACAGGGGGCGAGCTTCCGCGGGCTACACCTTC | CASSPDRGRASAGYTF
. | TRBD1 | TRBJ2-3 | TRBV5-1 | TGCGCCAGCAGCGCGGGACAGGGGGCAGATACGCAGTATTTT | CASSAGQGADTQYF
. | . | TRBJ2-1 | TRBV20-1 | TGCAGTGCTAGTGGGCGGGACTCCTACAATGAGCAGTTCTTC | CSASGRDSYNEQFF
. | TRBD2 | TRBJ2-5 | TRBV4-1 | TGCGCCAGCAGCCAAGTGCCGACTAGCGGGATTAGAACAGGGCAAGAGACCCAGTACTTC | CASSQVPTSGIRTGQETQYF
. | TRBD1 | TRBJ2-5 | TRBV5-4 | TGTGCCAGCAGCTTAGACAGGGGAGTAAAAGAGACCCAGTACTTC | CASSLDRGVKETQYF
. | TRBD2 | TRBJ2-5 | TRBV27 | TGTGCCAGCAGCAGCGGGGGGGGCTCGGGGGAGACCCAGTACTTC | CASSSGGGSGETQYF
. | . | TRBJ1-1 | TRBV7-8 | TGTGCCAGCAGCCATCCGGGACACTCGGACACTGAAGCTTTCTTT | CASSHPGHSDTEAFF
few | . | TRBJ1-5 | TRBV12-3/TRBV12-4 | TGTGCCAGCAGTCTCGACAGAAATCAGCCCCAGCATTTT | CASSLDRNQPQHF
. | TRBD2 | TRBJ2-1 | TRBV6-5 | TGTGCCAGCAGTTACACGGGGGGCAATGAGCAGTTCTTC | CASSYTGGNEQFF
once | TRBD1 | TRBJ1-2 | TRBV18 | TGTGCCAGCTCACCGAACCGGGACAGGGCCGGCTATGGCTACACCTTC | CASSPNRDRAGYGYTF
. | . | TRBJ2-6 | TRBV28 | TGTGCCAGCAGTTTAGGGGGCGCAAACGGGGCCAACGTCCTGACTTTC | CASSLGGANGANVLTF
. | . | TRBJ2-2 | TRBV11-2 | TGTGCCAGCAGCTTAGTCCGGGGGTTTAACACCGGGGAGCTGTTTTTT | CASSLVRGFNTGELFF
. | . | TRBJ1-2 | TRBV27 | TGTGCCAGCAGTTTAATGTACGGGGGGCGCGGAGGAGGCTATGGCTACACCTTC | CASSLMYGGRGGGYGYTF